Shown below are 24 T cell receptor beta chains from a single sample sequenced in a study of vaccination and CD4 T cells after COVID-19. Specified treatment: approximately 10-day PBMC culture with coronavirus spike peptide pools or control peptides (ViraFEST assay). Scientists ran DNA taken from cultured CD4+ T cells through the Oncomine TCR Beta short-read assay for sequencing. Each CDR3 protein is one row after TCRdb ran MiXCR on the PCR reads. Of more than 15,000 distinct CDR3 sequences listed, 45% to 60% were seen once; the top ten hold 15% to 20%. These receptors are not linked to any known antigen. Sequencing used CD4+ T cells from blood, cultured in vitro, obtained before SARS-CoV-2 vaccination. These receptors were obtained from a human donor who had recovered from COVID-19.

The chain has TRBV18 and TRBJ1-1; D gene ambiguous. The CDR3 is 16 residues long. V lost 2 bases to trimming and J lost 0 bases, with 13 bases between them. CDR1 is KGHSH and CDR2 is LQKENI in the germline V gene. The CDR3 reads CASSPTMNKMNTEAFF. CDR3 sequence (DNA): TGTGCCAGCTCACCAACTATGAACAAGATGAACACTGAAGCTTTCTTT.

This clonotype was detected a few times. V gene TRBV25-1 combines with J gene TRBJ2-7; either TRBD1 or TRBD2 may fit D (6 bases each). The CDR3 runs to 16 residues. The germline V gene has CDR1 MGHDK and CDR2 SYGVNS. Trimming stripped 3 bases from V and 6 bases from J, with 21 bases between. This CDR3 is CASSEFLGGATSEQYF. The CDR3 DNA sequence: TGTGCCAGCAGTGAGTTTTTGGGGGGCGCTACCTCCGAGCAGTACTTC.

CDR3 loop: CASASVVPSTDTQYF. CDR3 DNA sequence: TGTGCCAGCGCCTCGGTCGTACCTAGCACAGATACGCAGTATTTT. V and J are TRBV6-1 and TRBJ2-3; no clear D. CDR1 and CDR2 from the germline V gene are MNHNS and SASEGT. The CDR3 is 15 amino acids. V was pared by 8 bases and J by 0 bases, with 15 bases between.

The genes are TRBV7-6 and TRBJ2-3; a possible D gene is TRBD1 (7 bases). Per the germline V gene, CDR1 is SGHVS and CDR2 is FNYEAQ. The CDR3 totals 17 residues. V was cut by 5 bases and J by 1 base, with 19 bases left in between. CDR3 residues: CASSITQGRGRTDTQYF. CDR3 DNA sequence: TGTGCCAGCAGCATAACACAGGGGCGGGGACGCACAGATACGCAGTATTTT.

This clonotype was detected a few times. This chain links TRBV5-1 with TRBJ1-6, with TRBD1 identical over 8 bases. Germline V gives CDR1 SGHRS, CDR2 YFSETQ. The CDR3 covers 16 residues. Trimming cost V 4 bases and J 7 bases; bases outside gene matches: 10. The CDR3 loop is CASSRSGWTGNSPLHF. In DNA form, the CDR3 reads TGCGCCAGCAGCCGCTCCGGTTGGACAGGGAATTCACCCCTCCACTTT.

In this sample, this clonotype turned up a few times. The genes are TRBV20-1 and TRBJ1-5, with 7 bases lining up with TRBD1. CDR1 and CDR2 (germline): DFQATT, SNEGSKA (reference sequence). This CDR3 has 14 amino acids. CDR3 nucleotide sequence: TGCAGCGCCGAGGGCGCCAGGGGGGTTCAGCCCCAGCATTTT. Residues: CSAEGARGVQPQHF.

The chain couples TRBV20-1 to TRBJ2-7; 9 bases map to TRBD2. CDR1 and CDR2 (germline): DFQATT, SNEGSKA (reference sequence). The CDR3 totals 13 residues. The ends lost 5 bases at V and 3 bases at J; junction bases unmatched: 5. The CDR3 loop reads CSAPGTSSYEQYF. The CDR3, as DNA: TGCAGTGCTCCCGGGACTAGCAGCTACGAGCAGTACTTC.

The CDR3: CASSYAPGGREQYF. In DNA, the CDR3 is TGTGCCAGCAGTTACGCCCCGGGGGGGCGGGAGCAGTACTTC. The chain is built from TRBV6-5 and TRBJ2-7; 8 nucleotides line up with TRBD2. The V gene end was trimmed by 2 bases and the J gene end by 7 bases; junction bases not matched to a gene: 7. The CDR3 is made up of 14 amino acids. The germline gives CDR1 MNHEY, CDR2 SVGAGI.

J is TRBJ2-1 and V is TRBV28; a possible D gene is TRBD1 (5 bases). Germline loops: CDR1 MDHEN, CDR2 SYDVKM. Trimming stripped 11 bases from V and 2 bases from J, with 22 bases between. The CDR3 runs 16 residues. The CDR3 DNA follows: TGTGCCCCCGAAGGGGTACCCGTTCGTACCTACAATGAGCAGTTCTTC. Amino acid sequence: CAPEGVPVRTYNEQFF.

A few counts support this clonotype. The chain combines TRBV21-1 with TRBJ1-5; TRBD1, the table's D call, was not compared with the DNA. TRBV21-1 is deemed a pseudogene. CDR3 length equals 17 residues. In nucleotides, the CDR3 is TGTGCCAGAGACCCAAGGGACAGGGGGCTTTGCAATCAGCCCCAGCATTTT. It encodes CARDPRDRGLCNQPQHF.

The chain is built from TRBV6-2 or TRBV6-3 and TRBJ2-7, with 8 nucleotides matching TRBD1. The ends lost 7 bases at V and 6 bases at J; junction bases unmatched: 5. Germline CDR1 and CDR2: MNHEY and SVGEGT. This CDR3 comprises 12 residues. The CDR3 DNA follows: TGTGCCAGCACCCCGACAGGGGCCGAGCAGTACTTC. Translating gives CASTPTGAEQYF.

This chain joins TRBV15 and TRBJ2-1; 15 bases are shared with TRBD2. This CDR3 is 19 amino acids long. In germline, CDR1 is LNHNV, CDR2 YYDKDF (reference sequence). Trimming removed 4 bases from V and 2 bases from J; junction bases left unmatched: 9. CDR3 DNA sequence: TGTGCCACCAGCAACGGAGGGACTAGCGGGAGGTCCCCCTACAATGAGCAGTTCTTC. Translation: CATSNGGTSGRSPYNEQFF. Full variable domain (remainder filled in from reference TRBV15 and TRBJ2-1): DAMVIQNPRYQVTQFGKPVTLSCSQTLNHNVMYWYQQKSSQAPKLLFHYYDKDFNNEADTPDNFQSRRPNTSFCFLDIRSPGLGDTAMYLCATSNGGTSGRSPYNEQFFGPGTRLTVL.

CDR3 amino acids: CASRWTDVNNSPLHF. The DNA of the CDR3 is TGTGCCAGCAGGTGGACAGACGTCAATAATTCACCCCTCCACTTT. The chain carries TRBV2 and TRBJ1-6; a weak D match, TRBD1 (6 bases). The germline CDR1 and CDR2 sequences are SNHLY and FYNNEI. The CDR3 sequence is 15 residues long. The V end was cut by 6 bases, the J end by 5 bases, with 14 bases between.

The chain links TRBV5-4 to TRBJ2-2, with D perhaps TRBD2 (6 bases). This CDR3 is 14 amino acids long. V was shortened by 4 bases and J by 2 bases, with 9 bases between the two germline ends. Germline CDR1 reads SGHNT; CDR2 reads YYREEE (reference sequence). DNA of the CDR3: TGTGCCAGCAGCCGGGACTTTAACACCGGGGAGCTGTTTTTT. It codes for CASSRDFNTGELFF.

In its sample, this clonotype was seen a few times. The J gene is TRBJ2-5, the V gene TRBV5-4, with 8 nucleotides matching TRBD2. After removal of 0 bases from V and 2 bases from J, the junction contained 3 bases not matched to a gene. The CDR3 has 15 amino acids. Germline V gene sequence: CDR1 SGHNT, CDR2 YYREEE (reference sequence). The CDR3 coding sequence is TGTGCCAGCAGCTTGGCGTTAGCGGGACAAGAGACCCAGTACTTC. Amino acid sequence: CASSLALAGQETQYF.

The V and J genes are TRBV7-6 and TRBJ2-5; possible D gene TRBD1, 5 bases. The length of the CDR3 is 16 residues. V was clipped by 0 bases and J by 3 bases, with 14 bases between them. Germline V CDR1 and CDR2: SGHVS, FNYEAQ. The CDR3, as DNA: TGTGCCAGCAGCTTAGCAGCGACAGCGACGAAAGAGACCCAGTACTTC. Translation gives CASSLAATATKETQYF.

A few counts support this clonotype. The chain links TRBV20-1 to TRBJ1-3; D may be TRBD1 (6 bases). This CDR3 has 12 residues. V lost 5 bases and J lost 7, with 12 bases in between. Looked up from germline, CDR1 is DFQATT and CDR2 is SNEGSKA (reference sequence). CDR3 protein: CSARTATNTIYF. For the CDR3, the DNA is TGCAGTGCTCGGACAGCCACTAACACCATATATTTT.

CDR3 in amino acids: CAISPSDRGGTDTQYF. CDR3 sequence (DNA): TGTGCCATCAGCCCCTCGGACAGGGGAGGCACAGATACGCAGTATTTT. The chain recombines TRBV10-3 with TRBJ2-3; 9 bases match TRBD1. V dropped 6 bases and J dropped 1; count of bases not matched to a gene: 8. Germline V lookup: CDR1 ENHRY, CDR2 SYGVKD. The CDR3 is 16 amino acids.

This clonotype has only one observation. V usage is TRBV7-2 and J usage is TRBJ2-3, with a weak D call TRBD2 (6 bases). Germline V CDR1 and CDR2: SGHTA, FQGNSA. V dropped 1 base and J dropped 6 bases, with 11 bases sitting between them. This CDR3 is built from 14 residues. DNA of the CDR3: TGTGCCAGCAGCTTAGGGGCCGGAGGGGATACGCAGTATTTT. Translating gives CASSLGAGGDTQYF.

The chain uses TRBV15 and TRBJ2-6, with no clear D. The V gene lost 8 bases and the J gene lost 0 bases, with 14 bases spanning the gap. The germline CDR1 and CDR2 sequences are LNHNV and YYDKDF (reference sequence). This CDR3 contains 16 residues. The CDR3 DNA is TGTGCCACCCTCCCGGACGGATCCTCTGGGGCCAACGTCCTGACTTTC. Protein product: CATLPDGSSGANVLTF.

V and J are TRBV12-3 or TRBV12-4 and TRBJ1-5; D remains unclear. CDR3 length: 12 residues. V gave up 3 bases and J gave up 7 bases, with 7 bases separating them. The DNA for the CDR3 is TGTGCCAGCAGTTTTTATAACCAGCCCCAGCATTTT. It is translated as CASSFYNQPQHF.

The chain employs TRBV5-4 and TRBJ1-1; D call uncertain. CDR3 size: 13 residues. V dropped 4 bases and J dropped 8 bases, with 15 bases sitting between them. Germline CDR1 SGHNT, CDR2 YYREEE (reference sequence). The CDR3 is CASSPGSSSEAFF. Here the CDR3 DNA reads TGTGCCAGCAGCCCGGGATCATCCTCCGAAGCTTTCTTT.

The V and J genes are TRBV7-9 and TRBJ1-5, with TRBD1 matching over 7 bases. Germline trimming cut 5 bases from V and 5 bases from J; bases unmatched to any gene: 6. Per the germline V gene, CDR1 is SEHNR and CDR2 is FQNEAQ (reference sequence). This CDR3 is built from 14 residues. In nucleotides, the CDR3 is TGTGCCAGCAGCCTGACAGGGTCAGATCAGCCCCAGCATTTT. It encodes CASSLTGSDQPQHF.

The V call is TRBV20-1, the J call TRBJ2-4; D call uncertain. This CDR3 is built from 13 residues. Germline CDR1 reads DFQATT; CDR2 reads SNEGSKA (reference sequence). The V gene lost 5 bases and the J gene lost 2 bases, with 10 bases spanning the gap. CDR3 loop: CSASESTKNIQYF. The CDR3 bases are TGCAGTGCTTCTGAGTCGACCAAAAACATTCAGTACTTC.